A single sample gave rise to the 19 T cell receptor beta chains below, sequenced in a study of blood T cell repertoires in COVID-19 (dated by TCRdb to about 2020). To prepare the library, the immunoSEQ multiplex PCR assay was applied. The source is immuneACCESS, and TCRdb retained only in-frame sequences with V and J called. Part of the clones is not carried over; for the studies checked, unresolved V genes explain less than half of this, and the remainder is unexplained. The sample profile shows approximately 350,000 clones; approximately 84% of them were found once. Of the sample, under 3% falls within the top ten clones. Sequences were obtained from PBMCs or T cells enriched from blood (not recorded which). The receptors derive from a woman aged 25 to 39 who had recovered from COVID-19.

There are a few counts of this clone. This sequence joins TRBV2 and TRBJ1-5; D might be TRBD1 (5 bases). The V gene lost 8 bases and the J gene lost 1 base, with 18 bases spanning the gap. In germline, CDR1 is SNHLY, CDR2 FYNNEI. This CDR3 comprises 16 residues. The CDR3 spells CASQPVGGNSNQPQHF. CDR3 in DNA: TGTGCCAGCCAGCCAGTCGGGGGTAACAGCAATCAGCCCCAGCATTTT.

This clone was seen only once. V usage is TRBV9 and J usage is TRBJ2-1; 9 positions match TRBD1. Germline values: CDR1 SGDLS, CDR2 YYNGEE. CDR3 size: 15 residues. V lost 0 bases, J lost 4 bases, and 2 bases stayed unmatched. The chain's CDR3 is CASSVDGQGYNEQFF. The CDR3 region has the DNA TGTGCCAGCAGCGTAGATGGACAGGGGTACAATGAGCAGTTCTTC.

This chain connects TRBV12-3 or TRBV12-4 to TRBJ1-5; no clear D gene. The CDR3 totals 13 residues. Trimming removed 5 bases from V and 9 bases from J, with 14 bases in between. For the CDR3, the DNA is TGTGCCAGCAGTCCCCAGACGGGTGGGCCCCAGCATTTT. It codes for CASSPQTGGPQHF.

This chain uses TRBV30 with TRBJ1-5, with unresolved D. The V end was cut by 0 bases, the J end by 2 bases, with 5 bases between. This CDR3 region has 13 residues. CDR1 is GTSNPN and CDR2 is SVGIG in the germline V gene (reference sequence). Here the CDR3 DNA reads TGTGCCTGGAGTGTAGAGGGCAATCAGCCCCAGCATTTT. Its translation is CAWSVEGNQPQHF.

The chain combines TRBV5-1 with TRBJ2-2, with 12 bases that match TRBD1. The J segment lost 8 bases and the V segment lost 1 base, leaving 3 bases of the junction unmatched. This CDR3 is 15 amino acids long. The V gene's germline CDR1 is SGHRS and CDR2 YFSETQ. The CDR3 nucleotides are TGCGCCAGCAGCTTGCGGGACAGGGGGCCGGGGGAGCTGTTTTTT. It translates to CASSLRDRGPGELFF. Filled out from reference TRBV5-1 and TRBJ2-2, the complete variable domain reads KAGVTQTPRYLIKTRGQQVTLSCSPISGHRSVSWYQQTPGQGLQFLFEYFSETQRNKGNFPGRFSGRQFSNSRSEMNVSTLELGDSALYLCASSLRDRGPGELFFGEGSRLTVL.

The rearrangement uses TRBV6-5 and TRBJ2-5, with TRBD2 matching 9 bases. V lost 6 bases and J lost 4; bases outside the gene matches: 6. Per the germline V gene, CDR1 is MNHEY and CDR2 is SVGAGI. The CDR3 spans 14 residues. The CDR3 loop reads CASSTQAGGETQYF. In DNA, the CDR3 is TGTGCCAGCAGCACACAAGCGGGAGGAGAGACCCAGTACTTC.

A note on this clone: A much larger clone sits a single nucleotide away, making a read error possible. The chain recombines TRBV25-1 with TRBJ1-1; D gene uncertain. The CDR3 totals 13 residues. Germline assignment: CDR1 MGHDK and CDR2 SYGVNS. Trimming left V 7 bases short and J 0 bases short, with 9 bases between. CDR3 amino acids: CASKAGVNTEAFF. CDR3 nucleotide sequence: TGTGCCAGCAAGGCGGGTGTGAACACTGAAGCTTTCTTT.

V usage is TRBV18 and J usage is TRBJ1-3; maybe TRBD1 (6 bases). The CDR3 extends over 15 amino acids. V was shortened by 6 bases and J by 0 bases, with 12 bases between the two germline ends. CDR1 is KGHSH, CDR2 LQKENI, per germline. CDR3 loop: CASSEQGYSGNTIYF. The CDR3 DNA reads as TGTGCCAGCTCCGAACAGGGATACTCTGGAAACACCATATATTTT.

The chain employs TRBV7-9 and TRBJ2-5; 8 bases are a match to TRBD2. The CDR3 is made up of 15 amino acids. In germline, CDR1 is SEHNR, CDR2 FQNEAQ (reference sequence). V shed 0 bases and J 5 bases; nucleotides not matched to a gene: 5. The CDR3 bases are TGTGCCAGCAGCTTAGCAGGACTAGCCAGGGAGACCCAGTACTTC. Its translation is CASSLAGLARETQYF.

V gene TRBV5-1 combines with J gene TRBJ2-1; maybe TRBD2 (5 bases). V was trimmed by 0 bases and J by 0 bases, leaving 16 bases between them. CDR3 length: 18 amino acids. Germline V gene sequence: CDR1 SGHRS, CDR2 YFSETQ. The chain's CDR3 is CASSLALLAKDSYNEQFF. In DNA, the CDR3 is TGCGCCAGCAGCTTGGCCTTATTAGCGAAAGACTCCTACAATGAGCAGTTCTTC.

This clone was detected only once. This chain connects TRBV28 to TRBJ1-1, with D unclear. Germline assignment: CDR1 MDHEN and CDR2 SYDVKM. Trimming took 8 bases from V and 1 from J, leaving 11 bases between them. This CDR3 comprises 13 residues. CDR3 residues: CASAGGRNTEAFF. For the CDR3, the DNA is TGTGCCAGCGCGGGAGGAAGGAACACTGAAGCTTTCTTT.

The rearrangement links TRBV9 to TRBJ1-1; the match to TRBD1 covers 8 bases. CDR3 length: 15 residues. J was trimmed by 2 bases and V by 3 bases; bases with no gene match: 6. Germline V gene sequence: CDR1 SGDLS, CDR2 YYNGEE. The CDR3 DNA is TGTGCCAGCAGCGGGACAGGGTCGGTAAACACTGAAGCTTTCTTT. It encodes CASSGTGSVNTEAFF.

V gene TRBV4-1 combines with J gene TRBJ1-1, with 7 bases identical to TRBD1. Trimming at V came to 4 bases and at J to 4 bases, leaving 9 bases not matched to a gene. This CDR3 is 15 amino acids long. Looked up from germline, CDR1 is MGHRA and CDR2 is YSYEKL. The CDR3 protein is CASSPWTGDSTEAFF. The CDR3 DNA sequence: TGCGCCAGCAGCCCCTGGACAGGAGACTCCACTGAAGCTTTCTTT.

The CDR3 DNA reads TGTGCCAGCAGCTTAGCGGTCACAGACGGCTACACCTTC. Protein sequence: CASSLAVTDGYTF. The chain carries TRBV7-9 and TRBJ1-2, with unresolved D. V gave up 0 bases and J gave up 8 bases, with 10 bases separating them. The CDR3 sequence is 13 residues long. Germline loops: CDR1 SEHNR, CDR2 FQNEAQ (reference sequence).

This chain uses TRBV9 with TRBJ1-1; 7 bases align to TRBD1. The CDR3 consists of 15 residues. After removal of 4 bases from V and 8 bases from J, the junction contained 14 bases not matched to a gene. The germline V gene encodes CDR1 SGDLS and CDR2 YYNGEE. CDR3 coding DNA: TGTGCCAGCAGCCCCCGACAGGGACCCACGCGGGAAGCTTTCTTT. Protein product: CASSPRQGPTREAFF.

The rearrangement joins TRBV2 to TRBJ2-7; 11 nucleotides line up with TRBD2. CDR1 and CDR2 from the germline V gene are SNHLY and FYNNEI. Trimming cost V 8 bases and J 3 bases; bases outside gene matches: 6. The CDR3 spans 14 residues. In nucleotides, the CDR3 is TGTGCCAGCGCGGGGACTAGCGGCCGCTACGAGCAGTACTTC. It translates to CASAGTSGRYEQYF.

This clone was counted only a few times. The V call is TRBV9, the J call TRBJ2-7; 9 nucleotides agree with TRBD2. The junction had 10 bases not matched to a gene; V was cut back by 7 bases and J by 2 bases. CDR3 length equals 15 residues. Germline assignment: CDR1 SGDLS and CDR2 YYNGEE. The CDR3 is CASSRGGPTTYEQYF. The CDR3 coding sequence is TGTGCCAGCTCGCGGGGGGGCCCCACCACCTACGAGCAGTACTTC. The variable domain in full, with the rest retrieved from reference TRBV9 and TRBJ2-7, is DSGVTQTPKHLITATGQRVTLRCSPRSGDLSVYWYQQSLDQGLQFLIQYYNGEERAKGNILERFSAQQFPDLHSELNLSSLELGDSALYFCASSRGGPTTYEQYFGPGTRLTVT.

The V call is TRBV5-1, the J call TRBJ2-1; D may be TRBD1 (5 bases). This CDR3 is 16 amino acids long. The V end was cut by 0 bases, the J end by 2 bases, with 12 bases between. Looked up from germline, CDR1 is SGHRS and CDR2 is YFSETQ. CDR3: CASSLGGPDTYNEQFF. DNA for the CDR3: TGCGCCAGCAGCTTGGGGGGCCCCGACACCTACAATGAGCAGTTCTTC.

CDR3 nucleotides: TGCGCCAGCAGATCGACTTCGTCTTCTGGAAACACCATATATTTT. Amino acid sequence: CASRSTSSSGNTIYF. The chain joins TRBV5-1 to TRBJ1-3; D uncertain. V was trimmed by 5 bases and J by 1 base, leaving 13 bases between them. The CDR3 consists of 15 residues. CDR1 is SGHRS and CDR2 is YFSETQ in the germline V gene.